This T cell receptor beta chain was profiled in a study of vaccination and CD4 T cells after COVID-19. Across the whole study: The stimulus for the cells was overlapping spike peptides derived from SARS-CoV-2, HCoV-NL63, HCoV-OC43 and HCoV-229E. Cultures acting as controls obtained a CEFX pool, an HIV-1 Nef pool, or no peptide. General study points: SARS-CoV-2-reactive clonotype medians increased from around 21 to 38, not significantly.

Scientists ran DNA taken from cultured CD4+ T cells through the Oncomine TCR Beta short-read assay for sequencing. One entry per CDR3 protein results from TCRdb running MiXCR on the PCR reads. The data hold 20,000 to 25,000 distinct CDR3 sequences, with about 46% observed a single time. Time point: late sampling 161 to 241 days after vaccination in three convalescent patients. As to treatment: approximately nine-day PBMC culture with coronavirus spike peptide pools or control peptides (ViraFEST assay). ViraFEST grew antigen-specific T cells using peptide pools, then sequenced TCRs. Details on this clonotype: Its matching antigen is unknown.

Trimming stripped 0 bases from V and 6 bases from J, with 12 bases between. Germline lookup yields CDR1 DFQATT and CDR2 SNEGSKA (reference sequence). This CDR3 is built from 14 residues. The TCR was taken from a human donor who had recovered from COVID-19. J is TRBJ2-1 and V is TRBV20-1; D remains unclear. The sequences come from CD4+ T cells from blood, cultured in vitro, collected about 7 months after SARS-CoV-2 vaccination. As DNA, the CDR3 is TGCAGTGCTAGAGACCCTGTCCTCGGCAATGAGCAGTTCTTC. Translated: CSARDPVLGNEQFF.